The present TCR beta chain was sequenced within a study of Ad26.COV2.S vaccination and SARS-CoV-2 variants (dated by TCRdb to the early 2020s). For the study in its entirety: Donors in the vaccine arm were drawn from COV1001, a phase I-IIa trial of Ad26.COV2.S in healthy adults that was multicentre, randomized, double-blind and placebo-controlled. Ad26.COV2.S was administered intramuscularly at a dose of 5x10^10 or 1x10^11 viral particles, either as one shot or as two shots given 56 days apart. A total of around 32 samples were included in the TCR-sequenced set, comprising 19 Ad26.COV2.S vaccine recipients, 5 placebo recipients and 8 SARS-CoV-2 convalescent individuals. Trial participants were randomized into five groups of five: low-dose or high-dose Ad26.COV2.S given once or twice, or placebo on both occasions. Blinding of investigators to trial group allocation was maintained during experiments and outcome assessment. TCRbeta repertoire sequencing served as the tool for gauging how specific and how broad the SARS-CoV-2-reactive T cell receptors were following Ad26.COV2.S vaccination.

What the work shows at the level of the full study, not this receptor alone: The authors noted that the TCR breadth and depth analyses may have underestimated total T cell responses. Substantial breadth of spike-specific CD8+ and CD4+ T cell responses was reported after vaccination. The study was not powered for comparison of responses between vaccine doses or regimens. Non-spike TCR breadth was comparable between vaccine and placebo recipients, consistent with the vaccine containing only spike. Ad26.COV2.S recipients had higher spike-specific TCR breadth than placebo recipients (P = 0.0014).

With respect to this clone: The clone's antigen remains unknown. The input lacks base qualities; no much larger clone sits a single base away.

Taken from the germline V gene (reference sequence), the CDR1 and CDR2 loops are SGHNT and YYREEE. Reading from cysteine to phenylalanine, the CDR3 counts 12 amino acids. Only the CDR3 DNA is retained, 36 bases long and in frame from the first base. A distance of 14 bases separates the germline ends of V and J, which lose 4 bases and 12 bases respectively. The immunoSEQ Assay was used to sequence TCRbeta CDR3 regions. After extraction, genomic DNA underwent amplification by bias-controlled multiplex PCR, followed by high-throughput sequencing. In the paper's pipeline: To quantify the absolute abundance of every unique TCRbeta CDR3 region, sequences were collapsed and filtered. T cell fraction was estimated by normalization of TCRbeta template counts to usable DNA, with usable DNA being measured through amplification of reference genes present in all nucleated cells. Repertoire TCRs were annotated as SARS-CoV-2-specific by exact matching of V gene, CDR3 amino acid sequence and J gene to a known reactive TCR set. The reference SARS-CoV-2 TCR set came from MIRA and was filtered for enrichment in COVID-19-positive ImmuneCODE repertoires, removing public or cross-reactive TCRs. Using the MIRA antigens, annotated TCRs were further analysed by specific ORF or by position within an ORF. Breadth was defined as annotated unique rearrangements over total unique productive rearrangements; depth was the summed frequency of those rearrangements. TCR breadth was compared between groups using two-sided Wilcoxon rank-sum tests. What TCRdb holds here is the immuneACCESS table cut down to in-frame rearrangements. Part of the clones is not present; checked against another copy, under half of the missing clones reflect an unresolved V gene, and the others are unexplained. From that table come the V and J calls and clone size; the DNA was used to work out D and trimming. The sample has 350,000 to 400,000 clones on record, approximately 89% of them singletons. The ten biggest clones cover approximately 1.9% of the sample.

The treatment or condition label on this specimen signifies: some 19 received Ad26.COV2.S at low or high dose, single or two shots; roughly 5 received placebo; per-sample allocation not given. Repertoires of vaccine and placebo recipients were sequenced from samples collected on day 63 after the first injection. Between 29 July and 7 August 2020, Cohort 1b enrolled fewer than 30 adults aged 18-55 years at one site in Boston, USA. Ad26.COV2.S was a replication-incompetent adenovirus type 26 vector that expressed a prefusion-stabilized SARS-CoV-2 spike protein derived from the original Wuhan strain.

This specimen was peripheral blood, taken in a trial of Ad26.COV2.S vaccine versus placebo. The rearranged chain carries TRBV5-4 and TRBJ2-1; a weak D assignment points to TRBD2 (5 bases agree). This receptor was identified in a person between 18 and 65 years old who received the Ad26.COV2.S COVID-19 vaccine or a placebo. The nucleotide sequence is given as TGTGCCAGCAGCGTAAGGAGGTTCGGGCAGTTCTTC. Its translation reads: CASSVRRFGQFF.